These T cell receptor beta chains were read from a single sample in a study of blood T cells in healthy people across ages. Each CDR3 protein is one row after TCRdb ran MiXCR on the 5' RACE reads. Among hundreds of thousands of distinct CDR3 sequences, roughly 21% were seen once, and the ten largest hold roughly 3.6%. Sequencing was done on a sample of blood. These receptors were taken from a man in his sixties or seventies in good health. Both conserved end residues are part of each CDR3. A D gene is named only where the DNA matches it firmly. Where a row states a size, it is once, few, many or the class of an expanded clone; other rows omit it.

d_gene | len | abundance | j_gene | v_gene | CDR3nt | CDR3aa
- | 15 | - | TRBJ2-2 | TRBV7-3 | TGTGCCAGCAGCTTAGTGGCATTCCACACCGGGGAGCTGTTTTTT | CASSLVAFHTGELFF
TRBD1 | 13 | many | TRBJ1-1 | TRBV5-1 | TGCGCCAGCAGCCGGGACAGGAACACTGAAGCTTTCTTT | CASSRDRNTEAFF
- | 15 | - | TRBJ2-7 | TRBV5-1 | TGCGCCAGCAGCTTGGTGAGTCCGGAAACCTACGAGCAGTACTTC | CASSLVSPETYEQYF
- | 13 | - | TRBJ1-6 | TRBV9 | TGTGCCAGCAGCCCCCGCATGGGGTCACCCCTCCACTTT | CASSPRMGSPLHF
- | 16 | - | TRBJ2-5 | TRBV2 | TGCGCCAGCAGTGAAGTGCTAAGGACGCCCGAAGAGGCCCAGTACTTC | CASSEVLRTPEEAQYF
TRBD2 | 15 | - | TRBJ2-1 | TRBV5-1 | TGCGCCAGCAGCAAGCGGGAGGACCTCTACAATGAGCAGTTCTTC | CASSKREDLYNEQFF
TRBD2 | 17 | few | TRBJ2-6 | TRBV14 | TGTGCCAGCAGCCTCGGACTAGCACTAAGAGGGGCCAACGTCCTGACTTTC | CASSLGLALRGANVLTF
TRBD2 | 14 | few | TRBJ2-5 | TRBV18 | TGTGCCAGCTCACCTGCGGGAGGGCCAGAGACCCAGTACTTC | CASSPAGGPETQYF
TRBD1 | 11 | few | TRBJ2-5 | TRBV7-2 | TGTGCCACTACAGGGGGAGAGACCCAGTACTTC | CATTGGETQYF
- | 12 | - | TRBJ1-4 | TRBV20-1 | TGCAGTGCTAGGGTAGCTAATGAAAAACTGTTTTTT | CSARVANEKLFF
- | 15 | - | TRBJ2-7 | TRBV20-1 | TGCAGTGCTAGAGATCCTGAGACTAGCTCCTACGAGCAGTACTTC | CSARDPETSSYEQYF
- | 14 | - | TRBJ2-5 | TRBV5-1 | TGCGCCAGCAGCTTGAACACGGTGCAAGAGACCCAGTACTTC | CASSLNTVQETQYF
- | 13 | - | TRBJ1-3 | TRBV29-1 | TGCAACACCCGAACAGAGTCTGGAAACACCATATATTTT | CNTRTESGNTIYF
TRBD2 | 13 | few | TRBJ2-1 | TRBV29-1 | TGCAGCGTGAAAGCGGGAGGGTACAATGAGCAGTTCTTC | CSVKAGGYNEQFF
TRBD2 | 16 | few | TRBJ2-1 | TRBV7-9 | TGTGCCAGCAGCTTAGTAGCGGGAGGGCCGGACAATGAGCAGTTCTTC | CASSLVAGGPDNEQFF
- | 16 | - | TRBJ2-2 | TRBV6-6 | TGTGCCAGCAGATCCATGGGGGTTTGGGACACCGGGGAGCTGTTTTTT | CASRSMGVWDTGELFF
- | 14 | - | TRBJ2-7 | TRBV5-1 | TGCGCCAGCAGCTGGGTGGGCACCTCCTACGAGCAGTACTTC | CASSWVGTSYEQYF
TRBD2 | 16 | few | TRBJ2-1 | TRBV7-8 | TGTGCCAGCAGCTTAGGTTATAGCGGGAGTCTCAATGAGCAGTTCTTC | CASSLGYSGSLNEQFF
- | 13 | - | TRBJ1-3 | TRBV5-1 | TGCGCCAGCAGCACAGGACAAGGAAACACCATATATTTT | CASSTGQGNTIYF
- | 14 | few | TRBJ2-7 | TRBV21-1 | TGTGCCAGCAGCATTAGCGGGTTCTCCTACGAGCAGTACTTC | CASSISGFSYEQYF
- | 12 | many | TRBJ2-2 | TRBV7-3 | TGTGCCAGCAGTTTAAGGGCCGGGGAGCTGTTTTTT | CASSLRAGELFF
TRBD2 | 13 | - | TRBJ2-7 | TRBV6-2/TRBV6-3 | TGTGCCGGGAGGACTAGCGGGAGCAACGAGCAGTACTTC | CAGRTSGSNEQYF
TRBD2 | 15 | few | TRBJ2-1 | TRBV2 | TGTGCCAGCCCCATTAGCGGGAGGGCGTACAATGAGCAGTTCTTC | CASPISGRAYNEQFF
TRBD2 | 13 | - | TRBJ2-5 | TRBV5-1 | TGCGCCAGCAGCTTCAGCGGGGAAGAGACCCAGTACTTC | CASSFSGEETQYF
TRBD1 | 19 | many | TRBJ2-6 | TRBV6-1 | TGTGCCAGCAGACATACTCTGACAGGGGGCTTAGCTGGGGCCAACGTCCTGACTTTC | CASRHTLTGGLAGANVLTF
TRBD2 | 13 | - | TRBJ2-7 | TRBV7-9 | TGTGCCAGCAGCTCTACTAGCGACTACGAGCAGTACTTC | CASSSTSDYEQYF
TRBD2 | 16 | - | TRBJ2-1 | TRBV11-3 | TGTGCCAGCAGCTTATCTAGCGGGAGTGGTTACAATGAGCAGTTCTTC | CASSLSSGSGYNEQFF
TRBD1 | 17 | - | TRBJ2-2 | TRBV28 | TGTGCCAGCAGTTTAGGGAGACAGGGGCGGAACACCGGGGAGCTGTTTTTT | CASSLGRQGRNTGELFF
- | 17 | - | TRBJ2-2 | TRBV9 | TGTGCCAGCAGCGTATTAGGTGCGAATCTGGCCACCGGGGAGCTGTTTTTT | CASSVLGANLATGELFF
TRBD1 | 12 | - | TRBJ2-1 | TRBV20-1 | TGCAGTGCCAGGGACAGGGTGGATGAGCAGTTCTTC | CSARDRVDEQFF
- | 14 | - | TRBJ2-7 | TRBV5-1 | TGCGCCAGCAGCTCCGAGGCGGGTTACCACGAGCAGTACTTC | CASSSEAGYHEQYF
- | 14 | few | TRBJ2-7 | TRBV20-1 | TGCAGTGTAAATCTCGCGGGCTCCACCTACGAGCAGTACTTC | CSVNLAGSTYEQYF
TRBD2 | 14 | - | TRBJ2-7 | TRBV20-1 | TGCAGTGCTAGAGGCGGGAGGGGGACCTACGAGCAGTACTTC | CSARGGRGTYEQYF
TRBD2 | 13 | many | TRBJ2-1 | TRBV5-1 | TGCGCCAGCAGTTCTAGCGGGTTAAATGAGCAGTTCTTC | CASSSSGLNEQFF
TRBD2 | 16 | few | TRBJ2-1 | TRBV5-1 | TGCGCCAGCAGCGGAGGACTAGCGGGAGGGTACAATGAGCAGTTCTTC | CASSGGLAGGYNEQFF
- | 13 | - | TRBJ2-3 | TRBV11-2 | TGTGCCAGCAGCTTAGATCTTCTAGCAACGCAGTATTTT | CASSLDLLATQYF
TRBD2 | 18 | few | TRBJ2-3 | TRBV20-1 | TGCAGTGCTAGACACGGACTAGCGGGAGGGCACCGGTCACATACGCAGTATTTT | CSARHGLAGGHRSHTQYF
TRBD1 | 13 | - | TRBJ2-7 | TRBV30 | TGTGCCTGCGACCTACAGGGGGCGTACGAGCAGTACTTC | CACDLQGAYEQYF
- | 16 | - | TRBJ2-7 | TRBV9 | TGTGCCAGCAGCGTAAATTGGGGGCAGGGACCCTACGAGCAGTACTTC | CASSVNWGQGPYEQYF
- | 16 | few | TRBJ2-7 | TRBV4-3 | TGCGCCAGCAGCCAAGAGTGGGCCGGGAGCTCCTACGAGCAGTACTTC | CASSQEWAGSSYEQYF
- | 16 | many | TRBJ2-1 | TRBV3-1 | TGTGCCAGCAGCCAAGGTGTAGCGGAGGTATACAATGAGCAGTTCTTC | CASSQGVAEVYNEQFF
- | 14 | - | TRBJ2-3 | TRBV7-2 | TGTGCCAGCAGCCCATCTGGAGCGCCAGATACGCAGTATTTT | CASSPSGAPDTQYF
TRBD1 | 13 | - | TRBJ1-1 | TRBV6-2/TRBV6-3 | TGTGCCAGCAGTTACCAGGGGGCCACTGAAGCTTCCTTT | CASSYQGATEASF
- | 15 | few | TRBJ2-4 | TRBV13 | TGTGCCAGCAGCTTAGGCAGTTCAGCCAAAAACATTCAGTACTTC | CASSLGSSAKNIQYF
TRBD1 | 15 | few | TRBJ2-7 | TRBV12-3/TRBV12-4 | TGTGCCAGCAGGAAGGGACAGGGGAGCTCCTACGAGCAGTACTTC | CASRKGQGSSYEQYF
TRBD2 | 16 | - | TRBJ2-3 | TRBV2 | TGTGCCAGCAGGTTGCTAGCGGGAGAAGCGGCAGATACGCAGTATTTT | CASRLLAGEAADTQYF
- | 14 | - | TRBJ2-7 | TRBV28 | TGTGCCAGCAGCCCCCCCGTGCGGAGCTACGAGCAGTACTTC | CASSPPVRSYEQYF
TRBD2 | 18 | - | TRBJ2-6 | TRBV6-2/TRBV6-3 | TGTGCCAGCAGTTACTCGACTAGCGGGAGGGCTGGGGCCAACGTCCTGACTTTC | CASSYSTSGRAGANVLTF
TRBD1 | 11 | - | TRBJ1-2 | TRBV20-1 | TGCAGCCCACCGGGACAGTATGGCTACACCTTC | CSPPGQYGYTF
- | 14 | - | TRBJ2-5 | TRBV20-1 | TGCAGTGCTAGGCCACTAGATGTGTTGGAGACCCAGTACTTC | CSARPLDVLETQYF
TRBD1 | 17 | - | TRBJ2-6 | TRBV18 | TGTGCCAGCTCATCCGGGACAGGTGCCTCTGGGGCCAACGTCCTGACTTTC | CASSSGTGASGANVLTF
TRBD1 | 14 | - | TRBJ1-1 | TRBV12-3/TRBV12-4 | TGTGCCAGCAGGACAGGGGCCAAGAACACTGAAGCTTTCTTT | CASRTGAKNTEAFF